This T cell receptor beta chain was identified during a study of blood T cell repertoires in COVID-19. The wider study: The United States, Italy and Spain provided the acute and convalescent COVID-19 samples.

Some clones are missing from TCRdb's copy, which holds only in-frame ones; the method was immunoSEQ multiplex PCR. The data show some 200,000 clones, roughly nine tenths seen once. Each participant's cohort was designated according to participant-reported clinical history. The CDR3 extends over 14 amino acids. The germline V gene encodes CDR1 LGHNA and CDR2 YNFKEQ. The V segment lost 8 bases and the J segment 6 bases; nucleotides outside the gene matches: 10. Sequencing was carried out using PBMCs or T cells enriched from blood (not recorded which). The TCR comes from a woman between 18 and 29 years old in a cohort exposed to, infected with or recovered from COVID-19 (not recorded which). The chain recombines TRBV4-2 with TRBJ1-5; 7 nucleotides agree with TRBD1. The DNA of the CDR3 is TGTGCCAGCCAAGACAGGGAAGGAGGTCAGCCCCAGCATTTT. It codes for CASQDREGGQPQHF.